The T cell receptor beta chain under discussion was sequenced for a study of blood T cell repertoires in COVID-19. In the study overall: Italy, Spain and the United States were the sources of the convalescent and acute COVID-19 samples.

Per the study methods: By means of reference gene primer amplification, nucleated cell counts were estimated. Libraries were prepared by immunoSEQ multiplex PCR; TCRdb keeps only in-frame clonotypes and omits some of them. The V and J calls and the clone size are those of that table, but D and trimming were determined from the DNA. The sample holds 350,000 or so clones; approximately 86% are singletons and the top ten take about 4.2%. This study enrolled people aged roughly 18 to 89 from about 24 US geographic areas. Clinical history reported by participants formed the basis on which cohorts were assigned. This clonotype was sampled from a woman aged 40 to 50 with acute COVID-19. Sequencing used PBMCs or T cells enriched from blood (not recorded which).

CDR3: CASSLLTGVNQPQHF. CDR3 DNA: TGTGCCAGCAGCCTCCTGACAGGGGTCAATCAGCCCCAGCATTTT. This chain connects TRBV7-2 to TRBJ1-5, with 8 nucleotides matching TRBD1. CDR3 length equals 15 residues. Looked up from germline, CDR1 is SGHTA and CDR2 is FQGNSA. V was clipped by 5 bases and J by 3 bases; unmatched bases: 6.